The 13 T cell receptor beta chains below come from one sample, sequenced in a study of Graves' ophthalmopathy and Graves' hyperthyroidism. TCR beta CDR3 regions were amplified from RNA transcripts. HTBI-primed first-round RT-PCR preceded second-round multiplex PCR. TCRdb re-derived calls from the multiplex PCR reads in MiXCR, one entry per CDR3 protein. The table records a few hundred thousand distinct CDR3 sequences, around 16% of them present only once. The specimen sequenced was peripheral blood. The receptors shown here come from a woman younger than 35 with Graves' ophthalmopathy.

This clonotype has ten or more counts. The CDR3 region is CASSLFGRGTEAFF. CDR3 bases: TGTGCCAGCAGTTTATTTGGGAGGGGCACTGAAGCTTTCTTT. The V call is TRBV28, the J call TRBJ1-1; possible D gene TRBD1, 5 bases. Germline V gives CDR1 MDHEN, CDR2 SYDVKM. V dropped 1 base and J dropped 4 bases, with 10 bases sitting between them. The CDR3 is 14 residues long.

This clonotype was recorded at least ten times. This chain joins TRBV7-2 and TRBJ1-1, with a tentative D call TRBD1 (6 bases). The CDR3 runs 15 residues. Trimming took off 2 bases at V and 4 bases at J, with 14 bases between the two ends. CDR1 SGHTA and CDR2 FQGNSA come from the germline V gene. The CDR3 here is CASSLTGIRITEAFF. The DNA of the CDR3 is TGTGCCAGCAGCTTAACAGGGATCAGGATCACTGAAGCTTTCTTT.

In this sample, this clonotype turned up many times. The CDR3 nucleotides are TGTGCCAGCAGGGTGACTCCAACTAACACCGGGGAGCTGTTTTTT. This translates into CASRVTPTNTGELFF. The chain recombines TRBV6-1 with TRBJ2-2; D is uncertain. V was trimmed by 6 bases and J by 2 bases, leaving 13 bases between them. The CDR3 is made up of 15 amino acids. Germline V gives CDR1 MNHNS, CDR2 SASEGT.

This chain links TRBV27 with TRBJ2-7; 7 bases fit TRBD1. The ends lost 5 bases at V and 5 bases at J; junction bases unmatched: 9. This CDR3 has 14 residues. Germline-derived CDR1 and CDR2 are MNHEY and SMNVEV (reference sequence). CDR3 amino acids: CASSRRQGSHEQYF. CDR3 nucleotides: TGTGCCAGCAGTCGAAGACAGGGTTCCCACGAGCAGTACTTC.

The chain combines TRBV12-5 with TRBJ2-7; 10 bases fit TRBD1. CDR3 length: 15 residues. V gave up 3 bases and J gave up 1 base; unmatched junction bases: 3. Germline CDR1 LGHNT, CDR2 FRNRAP. CDR3 region: CASGLWDRGSYEQYF. In DNA, the CDR3 is TGTGCTAGTGGTTTATGGGACAGGGGATCCTACGAGCAGTACTTC.

Many counts were recorded for this clonotype. V is TRBV29-1 and J is TRBJ2-7; unclear D gene. Germline lookup yields CDR1 SQVTM and CDR2 ANQGSEA. Trimming took 0 bases from V and 0 from J, leaving 6 bases between them. CDR3 size: 13 residues. CDR3 bases: TGCAGCGTTGAAGAACAAACCTCCTACGAGCAGTACTTC. Protein: CSVEEQTSYEQYF.

This clonotype was recorded many times. The V call is TRBV11-2, the J call TRBJ1-2; D unresolved. Trimming removed 5 bases from V and 4 bases from J, with 11 bases in between. Germline CDR1 SGHAT, CDR2 FQNNGV. This CDR3 region has 13 residues. The CDR3 bases are TGTGCCAGCAGCCCGACGGAGTTCTATGGCTACACCTTC. It codes for CASSPTEFYGYTF.

This clonotype occurred once. V is TRBV12-3 or TRBV12-4 and J is TRBJ2-7; D may be TRBD2 (5 bases). The CDR3 runs to 14 residues. Trimming shortened V by 5 bases and J by 1 base, and 12 bases separated the two germline ends. The DNA for the CDR3 is TGTGCCAGCAGTAAGCCCCGGGGATCCTACGAGCAGTACTTC. It encodes CASSKPRGSYEQYF.

This clonotype was recorded many times. The gene calls are TRBV19 and TRBJ2-7; D remains unclear. V dropped 3 bases and J dropped 6 bases, with 21 bases sitting between them. CDR1 LNHDA and CDR2 SQIVND come from the germline V gene (reference sequence). The CDR3 totals 16 residues. CDR3 sequence (DNA): TGTGCCAGTAGTATCTGGGTTGTGGCAGACCCGTCCGAGCAGTACTTC. Translating it yields CASSIWVVADPSEQYF.

This clonotype has ten or more counts. The chain recombines TRBV29-1 with TRBJ1-1, with 7 bases fitting TRBD1. This CDR3 comprises 15 residues. Looked up from germline, CDR1 is SQVTM and CDR2 is ANQGSEA. The V and J ends lost 6 bases and 4 bases, in that order; junction bases with no gene match: 14. The CDR3 coding sequence is TGCAGCGTGGGCCAGGGGGGGCTGAAGACCACTGAAGCTTTCTTT. It yields the protein CSVGQGGLKTTEAFF.

This clonotype was found many times. CDR3 sequence reads: CASSLGGEMGDETQYF. CDR3 bases: TGTGCCAGCAGTTTGGGCGGGGAAATGGGTGACGAGACCCAGTACTTC. The gene calls are TRBV12-3 or TRBV12-4 and TRBJ2-5, with a possible D match to TRBD2 (6 bases). The CDR3 is 16 residues long. The V and J ends lost 3 bases and 5 bases respectively, with 19 bases between them.

This chain uses TRBV20-1 with TRBJ2-7; D may be TRBD2 (6 bases). V was shortened by 6 bases and J by 3 bases, with 15 bases between the two germline ends. Germline CDR1 is DFQATT and CDR2 is SNEGSKA (reference sequence). CDR3 length: 13 residues. The chain's CDR3 is CSAWDFGSYEQYF. The CDR3 DNA reads as TGCAGTGCGTGGGACTTCGGAAGCTACGAGCAGTACTTC.

This clonotype was recorded at least ten times. The rearrangement links TRBV6-1 to TRBJ2-5, with 8 positions matching TRBD1. Trimming removed 6 bases from V and 4 bases from J; junction bases left unmatched: 10. Germline CDR1 reads MNHNS; CDR2 reads SASEGT. The CDR3 extends over 15 amino acids. DNA for the CDR3: TGTGCCAGCAGGAACCTGGGACAGGAAATAGAGACCCAGTACTTC. This translates into CASRNLGQEIETQYF.